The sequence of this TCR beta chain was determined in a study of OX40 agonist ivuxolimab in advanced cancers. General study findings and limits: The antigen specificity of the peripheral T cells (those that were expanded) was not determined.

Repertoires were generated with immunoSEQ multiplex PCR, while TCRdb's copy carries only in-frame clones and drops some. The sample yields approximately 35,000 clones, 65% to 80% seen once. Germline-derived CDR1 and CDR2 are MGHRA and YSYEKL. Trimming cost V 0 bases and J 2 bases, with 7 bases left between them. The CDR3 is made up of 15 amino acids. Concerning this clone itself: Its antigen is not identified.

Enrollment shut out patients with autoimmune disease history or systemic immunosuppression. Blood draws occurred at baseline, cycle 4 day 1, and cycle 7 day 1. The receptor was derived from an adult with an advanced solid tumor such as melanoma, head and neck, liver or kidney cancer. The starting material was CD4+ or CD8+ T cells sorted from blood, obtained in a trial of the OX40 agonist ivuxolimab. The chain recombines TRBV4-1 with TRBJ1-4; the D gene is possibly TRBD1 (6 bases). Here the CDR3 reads CASSQDGGTNEKLFF. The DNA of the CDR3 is TGCGCCAGCAGCCAAGATGGGGGCACTAATGAAAAACTGTTTTTT.